This T cell receptor (beta chain) originates from a study of OX40 agonist ivuxolimab in advanced cancers. At the level of the study: Among those enrolled, mean age was about 63 years (range about 23 to 79) and 75% to 85% were male.

V trimming: 4 bases; J trimming: 4 bases; junction bases outside the gene matches: 15. Germline V CDR1 and CDR2: LNHDA, SQIVND (reference sequence). The CDR3 contains 18 residues. TCRdb keeps only in-frame clones here, not all; method: immunoSEQ multiplex PCR. The sample has some 150,000 clones; roughly 91% are singletons. V usage is TRBV19 and J usage is TRBJ1-1, with 10 bases identical to TRBD1. This receptor was obtained from an adult with an advanced solid tumor such as melanoma, head and neck, liver or kidney cancer. Sample: CD4+ or CD8+ T cells sorted from blood, taken in a trial of the OX40 agonist ivuxolimab. The CDR3 nucleotides read TGTGCCAGTAGTACCCCCCCGGACAGGGGGAAAGAGGTCACTGAAGCTTTCTTT. As protein: CASSTPPDRGKEVTEAFF.